Listed below are T cell receptor beta chains from one sample, sequenced in a study of response to subunit inactivated influenza vaccine. In TCRdb, the RT-PCR reads were re-called with MiXCR into one record per CDR3 protein. The data show about 190,000 distinct CDR3 sequences, about an eighth seen once. The sequencing used CD8+ T cells sorted from PBMCs, collected around 5 days after vaccination. The receptors originated from a man aged 50 to 60 who received an inactivated influenza vaccine. Both conserved end residues are trimmed from each CDR3. D genes are given only for firm matches.

J | V | D | CDR3
TRBJ2-7 | TRBV25-1 | . | ASSGGQGPYYEQY
TRBJ2-7 | TRBV20-1 | TRBD1 | SASFGTGGYEQY
TRBJ2-5 | TRBV4-2 | TRBD1 | ASSQASGGLETQY
TRBJ2-7 | TRBV5-5 | . | ASSLFSGSTYEQY
TRBJ1-1 | TRBV7-6 | . | ASSLWENTEAF
TRBJ2-1 | TRBV5-1 | TRBD2 | ASSLAGLDNEQF
TRBJ2-1 | TRBV6-5 | . | ASSWGVGANEQF
TRBJ2-1 | TRBV5-1 | TRBD1 | ASSQQGQGSSYNEQF
TRBJ2-7 | TRBV7-9 | . | ASSFHAYEQY
TRBJ1-1 | TRBV28 | . | ASSLWFKGNTEAF
TRBJ2-3 | TRBV6-2/TRBV6-3 | TRBD2 | ASSYPVETSGSRYTQY
TRBJ2-5 | TRBV4-2 | . | ASSQEADGSETQY
TRBJ1-2 | TRBV7-9 | TRBD1 | ASSRSRDRVDYGYT
TRBJ2-2 | TRBV6-5 | . | ASSEKGGELF
TRBJ2-7 | TRBV5-1 | . | ASSLRAGGYYEQY
TRBJ2-2 | TRBV7-6 | . | ASSIGTNGELF
TRBJ1-1 | TRBV7-9 | . | ASSSGGLEAF
TRBJ2-5 | TRBV18 | . | ASSPPDSIRSETQY
TRBJ2-3 | TRBV27 | TRBD2 | ASRGTSSYTDTQY
TRBJ1-3 | TRBV25-1 | . | ASSRSLGNTIY
TRBJ2-2 | TRBV11-2 | TRBD2 | ASSLWVSGRATTGELF
TRBJ2-7 | TRBV2 | . | ASSEGTYEFSYEQY
TRBJ1-1 | TRBV12-3/TRBV12-4 | . | ASSFSPVEAF
TRBJ2-4 | TRBV28 | . | ASSDRFLAKNIQY
TRBJ2-5 | TRBV5-1 | TRBD1 | ASSPPHFGDSYRETQY
TRBJ1-1 | TRBV6-1 | . | ASSEAPGALAEAF
TRBJ1-1 | TRBV7-9 | . | ASSPGASWNTEAF
TRBJ1-2 | TRBV20-1 | TRBD1 | SARSPTGVGYT
TRBJ1-1 | TRBV7-9 | TRBD1 | ASSIDRASVKAF
TRBJ2-7 | TRBV29-1 | TRBD2 | SVGGGTPNEQY
TRBJ2-3 | TRBV5-1 | . | ASRPLPGSDTQY
TRBJ2-1 | TRBV3-1 | TRBD2 | ASSQEWAGDRFAYNEQF
TRBJ2-5 | TRBV24-1 | TRBD2 | ATSDTSGGKETQY
TRBJ2-5 | TRBV11-2 | . | ASSLYPTDQETQY
TRBJ2-7 | TRBV2 | TRBD2 | ASSDPSGRAYEQY
TRBJ2-1 | TRBV6-5 | TRBD2 | ASSYAAGGGHEQF
TRBJ2-7 | TRBV7-9 | . | ASSSAGVFPYEQY
TRBJ1-2 | TRBV6-2/TRBV6-3 | . | ASSYGKANYGYT
TRBJ2-3 | TRBV30 | TRBD2 | AWSWLAGTDTQY
TRBJ2-1 | TRBV11-2 | . | ASSSLRNEQF
TRBJ2-7 | TRBV12-3/TRBV12-4 | . | ASSLVGSPDYEQY
TRBJ2-7 | TRBV6-1 | . | ASSDTGIGYEQY
TRBJ2-1 | TRBV7-9 | . | ASSPVRRNNEQF
TRBJ2-7 | TRBV28 | TRBD2 | ASSSPIAGRSAADYEQY
TRBJ1-1 | TRBV5-5 | . | ASSTGRYTEAF
TRBJ2-1 | TRBV6-1 | . | ASNPLGGPPYNEQF
TRBJ2-3 | TRBV24-1 | . | ATSDFVAGTDTQY
TRBJ2-1 | TRBV13 | TRBD1 | ASSSADPGQGSYNEQF
TRBJ1-1 | TRBV12-3/TRBV12-4 | . | ASSPSTTFNTEAF
TRBJ2-3 | TRBV29-1 | . | SVDVVPGQGTDTQY
TRBJ2-1 | TRBV4-2 | . | ASSQDFGSPYQLGYEQF
TRBJ1-1 | TRBV7-9 | . | ASSSSGYTEAF
TRBJ2-1 | TRBV2 | TRBD1 | ASPKPGTGLYNEQF
TRBJ2-3 | TRBV9 | TRBD1 | ASSVAGTGFTDTQY
TRBJ1-5 | TRBV12-3/TRBV12-4 | . | ASSLEDSNQPQH